One sample yielded the 25 T cell receptor beta chains listed below, sequenced in a study of shared clonotypes between healthy human individuals. Repertoires were generated with immunoSEQ multiplex PCR, while TCRdb's copy carries only in-frame clones and drops some. This table holds fewer than 3 million clones, 92% found once. Material: naive CD4+ T cells from PBMCs. The subset was: CD45RA+ positively selected. The receptors here all came from a man between 18 and 35 years old in good health. Some clones in this sample may be carry-over from other donors' samples.

The count of this clone is one. The chain links TRBV29-1 to TRBJ2-2; D not certain. Germline CDR1 and CDR2: SQVTM and ANQGSEA. This CDR3 is 14 amino acids long. V lost 3 bases and J 2 bases, leaving 10 bases between the germline ends. The CDR3 loop reads CSVDSTSNTGELFF. CDR3 in DNA: TGCAGCGTTGATTCTACGAGTAACACCGGGGAGCTGTTTTTT.

J is TRBJ2-7 and V is TRBV5-6; TRBD2 is a possible D gene (8 bases). The CDR3 totals 16 residues. The germline V gene has CDR1 SGHDT and CDR2 YYEEEE. V lost 0 bases and J lost 0, with 13 bases in between. The CDR3 sequence: CASSLVGRDSSYEQYF. The CDR3 DNA reads TGTGCCAGCAGCTTGGTCGGGAGGGACAGCTCCTACGAGCAGTACTTC.

CDR3 DNA: TGTGCCAGTAGCCGCCGGGACAGGGGGATTCAGCCCCAGCATTTT. Amino acids: CASSRRDRGIQPQHF. V gene TRBV19 combines with J gene TRBJ1-5; TRBD1 aligns across 11 bases. The J segment lost 6 bases and the V segment lost 6 bases, leaving 7 bases of the junction unmatched. The CDR3 is 15 residues long. Germline V lookup: CDR1 LNHDA, CDR2 SQIVND (reference sequence). Full variable domain (remainder filled in from reference TRBV19 and TRBJ1-5): DGGITQSPKYLFRKEGQNVTLSCEQNLNHDAMYWYRQDPGQGLRLIYYSQIVNDFQKGDIAEGYSVSREKKESFPLTVTSAQKNPTAFYLCASSRRDRGIQPQHFGDGTRLSIL.

J is TRBJ2-7 and V is TRBV25-1; 11 bases are shared with TRBD2. Germline loops: CDR1 MGHDK, CDR2 SYGVNS. Trimming cost V 2 bases and J 0 bases; bases outside gene matches: 6. The CDR3 sequence is 17 residues long. Here the CDR3 reads CASSERDSGRGSYEQYF. CDR3 sequence (DNA): TGTGCCAGCAGTGAACGGGATAGCGGGAGGGGCTCCTACGAGCAGTACTTC.

The chain uses TRBV7-6 and TRBJ1-1, with D perhaps matching TRBD1 (6 bases). This CDR3 comprises 13 residues. CDR1 and CDR2 from the germline V gene are SGHVS and FNYEAQ. V shed 2 bases and J shed 6 bases, with 10 bases lying between them. CDR3 residues: CASSLQGFAEAFF. As DNA, the CDR3 is TGTGCCAGCAGCTTACAGGGGTTCGCTGAAGCTTTCTTT. The entire variable domain, with the rest obtained from reference TRBV7-6 and TRBJ1-1, is as follows: GAGVSQSPRYKVTKRGQDVALRCDPISGHVSLYWYRQALGQGPEFLTYFNYEAQQDKSGLPNDRFSAERPEGSISTLTIQRTEQRDSAMYRCASSLQGFAEAFFGQGTRLTVV.

The rearrangement joins TRBV2 to TRBJ1-5; 9 bases are shared with TRBD1. CDR3 size: 16 residues. Germline V gives CDR1 SNHLY, CDR2 FYNNEI. V was pared by 5 bases and J by 5 bases, with 10 bases of the junction left unmatched. CDR3 nucleotide sequence: TGTGCCAGCAGTAAGGGACAGGGTTTATTCTATCAGCCCCAGCATTTT. It specifies CASSKGQGLFYQPQHF.

The V and J genes are TRBV28 and TRBJ1-4, with 8 bases fitting TRBD1. Germline-derived CDR1 and CDR2 are MDHEN and SYDVKM. J gave up 3 bases and V 6 bases, and 9 bases lay outside the gene matches. This CDR3 spans 16 amino acids. The CDR3 spells CASSQIGQGPNEKLFF. The CDR3 coding sequence is TGTGCCAGCAGCCAAATAGGACAGGGACCTAATGAAAAACTGTTTTTT.

This chain uses TRBV5-4 with TRBJ1-1, with TRBD1 identical over 9 bases. The length of the CDR3 is 15 residues. V lost 3 bases, J lost 4 bases, and 7 bases stayed unmatched. From germline, CDR1 is SGHNT and CDR2 YYREEE (reference sequence). The CDR3 spells CASSSDRGPPTEAFF. The CDR3, as DNA: TGTGCCAGCAGCTCGGACAGGGGCCCTCCCACTGAAGCTTTCTTT.

The chain has TRBV10-3 and TRBJ2-3, with a possible D match to TRBD2 (6 bases). V was cut by 5 bases and J by 2 bases, with 14 bases left in between. The CDR3 extends over 15 amino acids. CDR1 is ENHRY, CDR2 SYGVKD, per germline. Here the CDR3 reads CAISSPRGITDTQYF. In DNA form, the CDR3 reads TGTGCCATCAGTTCCCCCCGCGGGATCACAGATACGCAGTATTTT.

The gene calls are TRBV27 and TRBJ1-2; weak D call: TRBD1 (6 bases). With 3 bases removed from V and 4 bases from J, the gap between germline ends came to 12 bases. The CDR3 contains 14 residues. Germline V lookup: CDR1 MNHEY, CDR2 SMNVEV (reference sequence). As DNA, the CDR3 is TGTGCCAGCAGTTTTGTGGGCAGGGGCTATGGCTACACCTTC. Its protein is CASSFVGRGYGYTF.

The chain employs TRBV7-9 and TRBJ2-7; no clear D gene. Germline assignment: CDR1 SEHNR and CDR2 FQNEAQ (reference sequence). The CDR3 sequence is 16 residues long. The germline V and J ends were trimmed by 2 bases and 0 bases, with 14 bases remaining between them. CDR3 in amino acids: CASSLLVGYSSYEQYF. CDR3 nucleotides: TGTGCCAGCAGCTTACTCGTTGGGTACAGCTCCTACGAGCAGTACTTC.

The chain's CDR3 is CASSLDGDTATGTQYF. The CDR3 bases are TGCGCCAGCTCACTCGATGGGGACACGGCGACGGGGACCCAGTACTTC. The chain couples TRBV5-1 to TRBJ2-5; D possibly corresponds to TRBD1 (6 bases). This CDR3 comprises 16 residues. The V gene's germline CDR1 is SGHRS and CDR2 YFSETQ. V was pared by 7 bases and J by 7 bases, with 26 bases between.

This sequence joins TRBV28 and TRBJ2-7, with 7 positions matching TRBD2. V trimming: 6 bases; J trimming: 8 bases; junction bases outside the gene matches: 16. Germline values: CDR1 MDHEN, CDR2 SYDVKM. The CDR3 runs to 15 residues. The CDR3 DNA reads as TGTGCCAGCAGCCCAATTTGGGGGGGGGTTAAAAAGCAGTACTTC. Encoded protein: CASSPIWGGVKKQYF.

The chain joins TRBV11-2 to TRBJ2-1, with 10 bases fitting TRBD2. This CDR3 comprises 16 residues. With 5 bases clipped from V and 5 bases from J, the junction kept 9 bases outside the gene matches. Germline CDR1 SGHAT, CDR2 FQNNGV. The CDR3 DNA is TGTGCCAGCAGCCTAACCAGGACTAGCGGCAACAATGAGCAGTTCTTC. Protein sequence: CASSLTRTSGNNEQFF.

This chain connects TRBV28 to TRBJ2-3, with D unresolved. Trimming took off 5 bases at V and 2 bases at J, with 11 bases between the two ends. The CDR3 runs to 14 residues. Germline V gene data show CDR1 as MDHEN and CDR2 as SYDVKM. In DNA form, the CDR3 reads TGTGCCAGCAGTGGCACAGAGCACACAGATACGCAGTATTTT. This encodes CASSGTEHTDTQYF.

The V and J genes are TRBV5-1 and TRBJ2-1; 9 nucleotides match TRBD1. Trimming took 3 bases from V and 4 from J; bases not matched to a gene: 11. The CDR3 is 17 amino acids. Looked up from germline, CDR1 is SGHRS and CDR2 is YFSETQ. The chain's CDR3 is CASSWGQGGSQYNEQFF. CDR3 DNA: TGCGCCAGCAGCTGGGGACAGGGAGGGTCCCAGTACAATGAGCAGTTCTTC.

A note on this clone: The identical CDR3 is also encoded by other nucleotide sequences in the sample. The V call is TRBV19, the J call TRBJ1-5; D remains unclear. V was trimmed by 4 bases and J by 2 bases, leaving 9 bases between them. The CDR3 covers 14 residues. CDR1 and CDR2 (germline): LNHDA, SQIVND (reference sequence). DNA of the CDR3: TGTGCCAGTAGTAGTGGGCAAGGCAATCAGCCCCAGCATTTT. It is translated as CASSSGQGNQPQHF.

V is TRBV19 and J is TRBJ1-5, with D uncertain. CDR1 is LNHDA and CDR2 is SQIVND in the germline V gene (reference sequence). The CDR3 is made up of 15 amino acids. Trimming left V 1 base short and J 6 bases short, with 13 bases between. CDR3 in amino acids: CASSIAPFWSQPQHF. CDR3 DNA sequence: TGTGCCAGTAGTATAGCCCCTTTTTGGAGTCAGCCCCAGCATTTT.

The chain couples TRBV5-4 to TRBJ2-3, with 9 nucleotides matching TRBD2. The CDR3 sequence is 16 residues long. Unmatched junction bases numbered 6, after V lost 4 bases and J lost 0 bases. Germline assignment: CDR1 SGHNT and CDR2 YYREEE (reference sequence). The CDR3 loop reads CASSLIAGASTDTQYF. The CDR3 DNA reads TGTGCCAGCAGCCTTATAGCGGGGGCTAGCACAGATACGCAGTATTTT.

The rearrangement links TRBV5-1 to TRBJ1-5; D might be TRBD1 (5 bases). Trimming shortened V by 2 bases and J by 9 bases, and 12 bases separated the two germline ends. CDR1 and CDR2 from the germline V gene are SGHRS and YFSETQ. This CDR3 spans 13 amino acids. The CDR3 nucleotides read TGCGCCAGCAGCTTTTTTGGGGGAGGGCCCCAGCATTTT. It codes for CASSFFGGGPQHF.

V usage is TRBV18 and J usage is TRBJ1-3, with a weak D call TRBD1 (5 bases). Germline CDR1 and CDR2: KGHSH and LQKENI. This CDR3 has 18 amino acids. V was clipped by 1 base and J by 3 bases, with 19 bases between them. The CDR3 DNA follows: TGTGCCAGCTCACCACTGGGGACGTCCCCGGCTGGTGGAAACACCATATATTTT. It yields the protein CASSPLGTSPAGGNTIYF.

The genes are TRBV11-3 and TRBJ2-2; 7 nucleotides align to TRBD2. V dropped 4 bases and J dropped 2; count of bases not matched to a gene: 7. CDR3 size: 16 residues. Germline CDR1 and CDR2: SGHNT and YENEEA. In DNA, the CDR3 is TGTGCCAGCAGCTACGCCGGGACTACCAACACCGGGGAGCTGTTTTTT. Protein sequence: CASSYAGTTNTGELFF.

This rearrangement joins TRBV7-9 to TRBJ1-1, with TRBD1 as a possible D gene (6 bases). Trimming took off 8 bases at V and 6 bases at J, with 16 bases between the two ends. CDR1 is SEHNR and CDR2 is FQNEAQ in the germline V gene (reference sequence). The CDR3 loop spans 13 amino acids. CDR3 loop: CASRAQGGSEAFF. The CDR3 coding sequence is TGTGCCAGCCGGGCACAGGGAGGGTCTGAAGCTTTCTTT.

This chain joins TRBV28 and TRBJ1-2; D unclear. This CDR3 region has 14 residues. V was shortened by 5 bases and J by 7 bases, with 17 bases between the two germline ends. Per germline, CDR1 MDHEN and CDR2 SYDVKM. The CDR3 here is CASSIHPEDLGYTF. Here the CDR3 DNA reads TGTGCCAGCAGTATACACCCCGAGGATCTTGGCTACACCTTC.

This clone was counted a single time. The V gene is TRBV6-5, the J gene TRBJ2-2; 7 bases match TRBD2. CDR1 is MNHEY, CDR2 SVGAGI, per germline. The V segment lost 10 bases and the J segment 5 bases; nucleotides outside the gene matches: 10. The CDR3 is 14 amino acids. This chain's CDR3 is CAIRTRGGTGELFF. The CDR3 DNA follows: TGTGCCATCCGAACCCGCGGGGGTACCGGGGAGCTGTTTTTT.